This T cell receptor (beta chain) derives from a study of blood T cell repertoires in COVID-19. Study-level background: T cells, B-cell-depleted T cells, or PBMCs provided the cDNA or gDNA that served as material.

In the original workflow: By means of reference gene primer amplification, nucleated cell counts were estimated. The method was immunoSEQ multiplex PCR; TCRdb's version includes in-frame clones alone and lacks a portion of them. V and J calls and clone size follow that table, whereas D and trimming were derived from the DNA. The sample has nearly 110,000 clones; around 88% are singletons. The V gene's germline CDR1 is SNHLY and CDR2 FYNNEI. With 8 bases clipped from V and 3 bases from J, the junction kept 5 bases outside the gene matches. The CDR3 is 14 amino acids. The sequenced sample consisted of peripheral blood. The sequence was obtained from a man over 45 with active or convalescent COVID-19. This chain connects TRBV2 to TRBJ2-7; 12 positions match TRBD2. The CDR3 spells CASSRTSGNYEQYF. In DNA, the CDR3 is TGTGCCAGCTCGAGGACTAGCGGGAACTACGAGCAGTACTTC.